The present TCR beta chain was sequenced within a study of OX40 agonist ivuxolimab in advanced cancers. In the study overall: Of mixed ages from about 20 to 90 and averaging about 56 years, the group was roughly 85% male. General observations from the study: Dosing at 0.1 to 3.0 mg/kg was accompanied by clonal expansion of CD4+ and CD8+ blood T cells by week 6. The average count of expanded clones was higher among CD8+ T cells than among CD4+. The work left the antigen specificity of expanded peripheral T cells undetermined.

Concerning this clone: What it binds is unknown.

Repertoires were generated with immunoSEQ multiplex PCR, while TCRdb's copy carries only in-frame clones and drops some. This sample has 98,000 or so clones, with roughly 80% found just once. Germline loops: CDR1 MNHNY, CDR2 SVGAGI (reference sequence). The CDR3 is made up of 15 amino acids. V lost 5 bases and J lost 4, with 17 bases in between. The specimen comprised CD4+ or CD8+ T cells sorted from blood, sampled in a trial of the OX40 agonist ivuxolimab. The chain links TRBV6-6 to TRBJ1-2, with a tentative D call TRBD1 (5 bases). This clonotype was sampled from an adult with an advanced solid tumor such as melanoma, head and neck, liver or kidney cancer. The CDR3 DNA reads as TGTGCCAGCAGTCGGCCTACGACAGAGATCTATGGCTACACCTTC. It encodes CASSRPTTEIYGYTF.